This TCR beta chain is from a study of blood T cell repertoires in COVID-19. Germline lookup yields CDR1 MNHEY and CDR2 SVGAGI. This CDR3 has 13 residues. V was clipped by 6 bases and J by 8 bases; unmatched bases: 9. Repertoires were generated with immunoSEQ multiplex PCR, while TCRdb's copy carries only in-frame clones and drops some. The sample carries 250,000 to 300,000 clones, approximately 90% recorded once. Participants were aged about 18 to 89 years from 24 US areas. Sequenced input: PBMCs or T cells enriched from blood (not recorded which). The origin of this receptor is a woman aged 60 to 75 in a cohort exposed to, infected with or recovered from COVID-19 (not recorded which). This rearrangement joins TRBV6-5 to TRBJ1-2, with 7 bases fitting TRBD1. The DNA for the CDR3 is TGTGCCAGCAGCCTAACAGGGGCCGGCGGCTACACCTTC. As protein: CASSLTGAGGYTF.